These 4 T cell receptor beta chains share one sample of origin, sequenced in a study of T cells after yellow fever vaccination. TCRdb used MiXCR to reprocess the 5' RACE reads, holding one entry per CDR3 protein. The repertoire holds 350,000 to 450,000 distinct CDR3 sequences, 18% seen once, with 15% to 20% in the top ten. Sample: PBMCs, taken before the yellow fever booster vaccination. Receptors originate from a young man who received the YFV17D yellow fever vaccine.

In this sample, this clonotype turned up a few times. The CDR3 protein is CASSPWGGTGMGYEQYF. The CDR3 coding sequence is TGTGCCAGCAGCCCATGGGGGGGGACTGGGATGGGCTACGAGCAGTACTTC. The chain links TRBV9 to TRBJ2-7; 7 bases map to TRBD2. The CDR3 is 17 amino acids. The V segment lost 4 bases and the J segment 3 bases; nucleotides outside the gene matches: 16. CDR1 is SGDLS, CDR2 YYNGEE, per germline.

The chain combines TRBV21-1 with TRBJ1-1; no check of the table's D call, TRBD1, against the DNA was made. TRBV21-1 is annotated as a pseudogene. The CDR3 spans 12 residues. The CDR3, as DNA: TGTGCCAGCATCCCGGGTTACACTGAAGCTTTCTTT. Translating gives CASIPGYTEAFF.

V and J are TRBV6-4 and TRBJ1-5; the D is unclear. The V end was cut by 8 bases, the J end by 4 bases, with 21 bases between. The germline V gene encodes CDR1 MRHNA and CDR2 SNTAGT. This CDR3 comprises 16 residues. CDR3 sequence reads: CASEQRIRSSNQPQHF. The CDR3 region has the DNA TGTGCCAGCGAACAACGGATTAGGTCAAGTAATCAGCCCCAGCATTTT.

In nucleotides, the CDR3 is TGTGCCAGCAGTACCCAAGGTGAGGGGACCACAGATACGCAGTATTTT. Residues: CASSTQGEGTTDTQYF. The chain joins TRBV4-2 to TRBJ2-3, with D perhaps being TRBD1 or TRBD2 (5 bases each). Germline CDR1 LGHNA, CDR2 YNFKEQ. Between the trimmed V and J ends, which lost 6 bases and 2 bases, there was a span of 18 bases. The CDR3 totals 16 residues.